The 10 T cell receptor beta chains below come from one sample, sequenced in a study of T cell repertoires in cytomegalovirus infection. No antigens are known for them. TCRdb itself ran the reads through MiXCR, one entry per CDR3 protein. The sample contains about 60,000 distinct CDR3 sequences, around 18% of which appear only once. The sample here was CD8+ T cells from cultured PBMCs, taken from culture after CMV antigen stimulation. The receptors here all came from a human donor in good health (CMV status not recorded). Some clones in this sample may be carry-over from other donors' samples.

V and J are TRBV7-2 and TRBJ2-3; D is undetermined. Deletions cut 5 bases from V and 5 bases from J, with 20 bases between. Germline V lookup: CDR1 SGHTA, CDR2 FQGNSA. The CDR3 is 16 residues long. In DNA, the CDR3 is TGTGCCAGCAGCCCACACCCCTTTAGACCCATAGATACGCAGTATTTT. This encodes CASSPHPFRPIDTQYF.

The chain carries TRBV7-2 and TRBJ2-2, with 11 bases identical to TRBD2. Germline CDR1 is SGHTA and CDR2 is FQGNSA. The CDR3 runs 16 residues. The J segment lost 4 bases and the V segment lost 2 bases, leaving 3 bases of the junction unmatched. The CDR3 nucleotides are TGTGCCAGCAGCTTAAATAGCGGGAGGGGCACCGGGGAGCTGTTTTTT. Protein product: CASSLNSGRGTGELFF.

The chain carries TRBV4-1 and TRBJ1-1; unclear D gene. The CDR3 has 13 residues. V lost 0 bases, J lost 7 bases, and 9 bases lay in between. Germline values: CDR1 MGHRA, CDR2 YSYEKL. CDR3 residues: CASSQDRRVEAFF. CDR3 nucleotides: TGCGCCAGCAGCCAAGATAGGCGCGTTGAAGCTTTCTTT.

The rearrangement joins TRBV20-1 to TRBJ2-7; perhaps TRBD2 as D (6 bases). Per the germline V gene, CDR1 is DFQATT and CDR2 is SNEGSKA (reference sequence). V gave up 0 bases and J gave up 2 bases, with 14 bases separating them. CDR3 length equals 15 residues. DNA of the CDR3: TGCAGTGCTAGAGAACCGGGACTCTCCGCCTACGAGCAGTACTTC. The encoded protein is CSAREPGLSAYEQYF.

The V call is TRBV7-6, the J call TRBJ2-7, with 11 bases that match TRBD2. Germline values: CDR1 SGHVS, CDR2 FNYEAQ. Germline trimming cut 2 bases from V and 5 bases from J; bases unmatched to any gene: 8. The CDR3 loop spans 16 amino acids. Here the CDR3 DNA reads TGTGCCAGCAGCTTATCTTTAGCGGGAGGGTCCCACGAGCAGTACTTC. Translation: CASSLSLAGGSHEQYF.

There are a few counts of this clonotype. V and J are TRBV29-1 and TRBJ2-3; unclear D gene. The germline V gene has CDR1 SQVTM and CDR2 ANQGSEA. Trimming pared 4 bases from V and 2 bases from J, leaving 10 bases between. This CDR3 region has 13 residues. The CDR3 loop is CSVVGRSTDTQYF. CDR3 nucleotides: TGCAGCGTTGTGGGCAGATCCACAGATACGCAGTATTTT.

This clonotype was seen more than once but under ten times. J is TRBJ1-1 and V is TRBV6-5; D is uncertain. CDR3 size: 11 residues. Trimming removed 8 bases at V and 7 bases at J, with 11 bases between. The germline V gene encodes CDR1 MNHEY and CDR2 SVGAGI. The CDR3, as DNA: TGTGCCAGCCGGGTAGGGCTTGAAGCTTTCTTT. Its protein product is CASRVGLEAFF.

V and J are TRBV9 and TRBJ2-2; D unclear. Per the germline V gene, CDR1 is SGDLS and CDR2 is YYNGEE. CDR3 length: 14 amino acids. Trimming took off 1 base at V and 3 bases at J, with 7 bases between the two ends. For the CDR3, the DNA is TGTGCCAGCAGCGTATATGGCTACACCGGGGAGCTGTTTTTT. Encoded protein: CASSVYGYTGELFF.

This clonotype was seen only a few times. The genes are TRBV29-1 and TRBJ2-1; 13 bases align to TRBD2. Trimming cost V 4 bases and J 4 bases; bases outside gene matches: 1. Germline V gives CDR1 SQVTM, CDR2 ANQGSEA. The CDR3 consists of 14 residues. The CDR3: CSVGLAGGYNEQFF. The CDR3 DNA reads as TGCAGCGTTGGACTAGCGGGGGGTTACAATGAGCAGTTCTTC.

The chain uses TRBV7-9 and TRBJ2-7, with D tentatively TRBD2 (5 bases). The CDR3 is made up of 12 amino acids. Germline V gene data show CDR1 as SEHNR and CDR2 as FQNEAQ (reference sequence). V lost 3 bases and J 4 bases, leaving 7 bases between the germline ends. The CDR3 DNA follows: TGTGCCAGCAGCTTCGGGGATTACGAGCAGTACTTC. Translation: CASSFGDYEQYF.